This TCR beta chain was profiled in a study of T cells in Graves' hyperthyroidism and ophthalmopathy. Notes on the study in general: Ophthalmopathy prediction by the model preceded onset by a median roughly 6 months. Among clonotypes expanded in thyroid above 0.001, most were also found in blood. Stable hyperthyroidism and ophthalmopathy were separated using 13 V-J signatures.

The table lists this clonotype with a few counts. What it binds is unknown. CDR3 length equals 16 residues. V shed 5 bases and J shed 2 bases, with 18 bases lying between them. Germline CDR1 and CDR2: MNHEY and SMNVEV (reference sequence). From RNA transcripts, TCR beta CDR3 regions were amplified. Using the HTBI primer set, a first-round RT-PCR was run on the TCR CDR3. Each CDR3 protein gets one entry after TCRdb re-called the multiplex PCR reads with MiXCR. The sample records about 290,000 distinct CDR3 sequences, approximately 15% being singletons. An approximately 10 ml volume of fresh peripheral blood provided the PBMCs.

The J gene is TRBJ1-2, the V gene TRBV27; no clear D. Material: blood. The sequence derives from a middle-aged woman with Graves' hyperthyroidism. CDR3 DNA sequence: TGTGCCAGCAGTACCGAAGTCGGGAAAGGGAACTATGGCTACACCTTC. Amino acids: CASSTEVGKGNYGYTF.